This paragraph reports one T cell receptor (beta chain). Its specificity is not known. These data are taken from a study of T cells expressing NK-cell markers. Synthesis of TCR beta cDNA relied on 5'RACE template switching carrying UMIs. From its re-call of the 5' RACE reads, TCRdb lists each CDR3 protein once, without DNA. Recorded for this sample: about 160,000 distinct CDR3 sequences. Study outcomes and limitations: The leading position in the CD3+CD56-NKG2C+ fraction of several donors also went to these clonotypes. Of the CD8+ T cells in roughly 6 donors, about 1.0-7.0% belonged to dominant NKG2C+ clonotypes. It remained uncertain whether the expanded NKG2C+ T cell clones were specific for HCMV antigens.

The CDR3 loop spans 15 amino acids. The germline gives CDR1 MRHNA, CDR2 SNTAGT. The chain recombines TRBV6-4 with TRBJ2-2; TCRdb lists TRBD2, though no DNA is available to test this call. The sequencing input was blood T cells: a sorted CD56 or NKG2C T cell subset, CD4+ or CD8+ T cells, or bulk PBMC T cells (not recorded which). The clonotype comes from a woman between 18 and 70 years old in good health. The CDR3 sequence: CASSPGGVNTGELFF.